A single sample is the source of the 3 T cell receptor beta chains below, sequenced in a study of shared clonotypes between healthy human individuals. Using immunoSEQ multiplex PCR, the repertoire was profiled, and TCRdb retains in-frame clones only, with some absent. The sample yields some 2.3 million clones, approximately 93% seen once. The sample taken for sequencing was naive CD4+ T cells from PBMCs. The subset here: CD45RA+ positively selected. Receptors originate from a man aged 18 to 29 in good health. Some clones in this sample may be carry-over from other donors' samples.

In its sample, this clone was seen once. The chain has TRBV19 and TRBJ2-1; 8 bases fit TRBD1. Trimming at V came to 1 base and at J to 4 bases, leaving 3 bases not matched to a gene. CDR1 and CDR2 from the germline V gene are LNHDA and SQIVND (reference sequence). The length of the CDR3 is 15 residues. The CDR3 DNA is TGTGCCAGTAGTATAGGGGACAGGAGGTACAATGAGCAGTTCTTC. Translated: CASSIGDRRYNEQFF.

This chain uses TRBV4-3 with TRBJ2-5, with 7 bases fitting TRBD1. Germline loops: CDR1 LGHNA, CDR2 YSLEER. Unmatched junction bases numbered 3, after V lost 3 bases and J lost 2 bases. The CDR3 extends over 14 amino acids. The CDR3 protein is CASSQSGQQETQYF. In nucleotides, the CDR3 is TGCGCCAGCAGCCAGTCGGGACAGCAAGAGACCCAGTACTTC.

The genes are TRBV25-1 and TRBJ2-7; TRBD2 is a possible D gene (6 bases). Germline CDR1 MGHDK, CDR2 SYGVNS. The V gene lost 6 bases and the J gene lost 2 bases, with 14 bases spanning the gap. This CDR3 has 14 amino acids. DNA of the CDR3: TGTGCCAGCAGCCCCGGGGGACTTACCTACGAGCAGTACTTC. This codes for CASSPGGLTYEQYF.